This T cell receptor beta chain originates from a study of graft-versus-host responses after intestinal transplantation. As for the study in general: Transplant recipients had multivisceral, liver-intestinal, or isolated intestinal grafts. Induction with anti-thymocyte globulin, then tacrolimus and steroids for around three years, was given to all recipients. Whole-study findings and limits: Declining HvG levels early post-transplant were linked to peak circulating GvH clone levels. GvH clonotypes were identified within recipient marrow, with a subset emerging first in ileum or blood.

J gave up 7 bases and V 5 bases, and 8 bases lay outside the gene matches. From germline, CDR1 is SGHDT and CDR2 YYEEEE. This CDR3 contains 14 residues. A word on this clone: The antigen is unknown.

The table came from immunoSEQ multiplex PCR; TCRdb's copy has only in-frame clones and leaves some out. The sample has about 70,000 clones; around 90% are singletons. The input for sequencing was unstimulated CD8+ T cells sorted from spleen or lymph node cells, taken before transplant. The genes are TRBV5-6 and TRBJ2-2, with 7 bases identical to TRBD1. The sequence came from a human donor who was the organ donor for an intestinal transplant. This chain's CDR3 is CASRSRGQIGELFF. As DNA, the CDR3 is TGTGCCAGCAGATCCCGGGGACAGATCGGGGAGCTGTTTTTT.